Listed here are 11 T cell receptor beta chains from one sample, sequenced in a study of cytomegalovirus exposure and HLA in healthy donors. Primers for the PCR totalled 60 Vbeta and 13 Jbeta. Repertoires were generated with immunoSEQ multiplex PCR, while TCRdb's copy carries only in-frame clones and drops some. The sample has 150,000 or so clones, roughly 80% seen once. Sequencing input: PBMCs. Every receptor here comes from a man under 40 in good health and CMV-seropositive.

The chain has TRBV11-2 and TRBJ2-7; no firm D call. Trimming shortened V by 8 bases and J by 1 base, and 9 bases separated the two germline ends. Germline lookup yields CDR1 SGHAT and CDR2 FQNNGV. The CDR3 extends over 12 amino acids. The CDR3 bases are TGTGCCAGCGCCCAGAGGTCCTACGAGCAGTACTTC. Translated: CASAQRSYEQYF.

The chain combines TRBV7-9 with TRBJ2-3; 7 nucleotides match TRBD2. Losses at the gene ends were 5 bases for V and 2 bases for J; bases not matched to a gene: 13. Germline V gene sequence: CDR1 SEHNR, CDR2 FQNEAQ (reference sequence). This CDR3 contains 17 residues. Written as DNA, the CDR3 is TGTGCCAGCAGCCCCCAGATCCGGGGGGATAACACAGATACGCAGTATTTT. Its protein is CASSPQIRGDNTDTQYF.

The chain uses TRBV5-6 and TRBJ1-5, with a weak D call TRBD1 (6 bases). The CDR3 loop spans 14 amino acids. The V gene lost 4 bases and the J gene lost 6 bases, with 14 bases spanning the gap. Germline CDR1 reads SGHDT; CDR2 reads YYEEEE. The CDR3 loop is CASSITGPGQPQHF. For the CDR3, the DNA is TGTGCCAGCAGCATTACAGGGCCGGGTCAGCCCCAGCATTTT.

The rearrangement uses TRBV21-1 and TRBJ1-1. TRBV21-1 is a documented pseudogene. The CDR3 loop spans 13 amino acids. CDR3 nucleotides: TGTGCCAGCAAGGAGGCTCCGAACACTGAAGCTTTCTTT. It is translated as CASKEAPNTEAFF.

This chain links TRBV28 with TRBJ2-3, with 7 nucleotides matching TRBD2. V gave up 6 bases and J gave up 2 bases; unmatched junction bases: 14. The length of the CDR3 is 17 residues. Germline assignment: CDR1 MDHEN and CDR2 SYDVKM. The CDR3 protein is CASSPLAEGIHTDTQYF. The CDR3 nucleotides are TGTGCCAGCAGCCCCCTAGCGGAAGGGATCCACACAGATACGCAGTATTTT.

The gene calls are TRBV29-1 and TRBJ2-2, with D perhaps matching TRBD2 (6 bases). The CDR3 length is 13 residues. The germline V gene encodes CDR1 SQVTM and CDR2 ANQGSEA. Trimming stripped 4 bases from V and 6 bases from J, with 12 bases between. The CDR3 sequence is CSVAVGGAGELFF. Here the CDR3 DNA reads TGCAGCGTTGCCGTTGGAGGGGCCGGGGAGCTGTTTTTT.

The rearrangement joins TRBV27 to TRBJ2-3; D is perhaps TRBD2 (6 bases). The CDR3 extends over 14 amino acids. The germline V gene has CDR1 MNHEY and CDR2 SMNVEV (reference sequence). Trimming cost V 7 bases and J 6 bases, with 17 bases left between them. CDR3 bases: TGTGCCAGCATGCCGGGACTTCCCTGGGATACGCAGTATTTT. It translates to CASMPGLPWDTQYF.

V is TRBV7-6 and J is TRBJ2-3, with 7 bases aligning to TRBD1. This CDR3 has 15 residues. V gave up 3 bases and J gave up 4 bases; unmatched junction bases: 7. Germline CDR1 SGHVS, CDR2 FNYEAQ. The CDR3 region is CASSFETGIPDTQYF. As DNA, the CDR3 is TGTGCCAGCAGCTTTGAGACAGGGATTCCAGATACGCAGTATTTT.

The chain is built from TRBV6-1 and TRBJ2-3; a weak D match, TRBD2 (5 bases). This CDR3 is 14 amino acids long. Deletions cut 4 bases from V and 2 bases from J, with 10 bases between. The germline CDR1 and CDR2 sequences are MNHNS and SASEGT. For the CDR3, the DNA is TGTGCCAGCAGTGGGAGGATAGACACAGATACGCAGTATTTT. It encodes CASSGRIDTDTQYF.

The CDR3 bases are TGCGCCAGCAGCAGAGCTACGGACACCGGGGAGCTGTTTTTT. Translating it yields CASSRATDTGELFF. The chain links TRBV5-1 to TRBJ2-2; D uncertain. The CDR3 contains 14 residues. V was cut by 4 bases and J by 3 bases, with 10 bases left in between. Germline loops: CDR1 SGHRS, CDR2 YFSETQ.

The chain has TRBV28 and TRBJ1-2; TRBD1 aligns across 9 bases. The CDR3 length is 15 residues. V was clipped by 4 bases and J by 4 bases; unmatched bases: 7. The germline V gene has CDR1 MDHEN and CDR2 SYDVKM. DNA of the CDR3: TGTGCCAGCAGTTCACCCCGGACAGGGGTCTATGGCTACACCTTC. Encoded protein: CASSSPRTGVYGYTF.